This T cell receptor beta chain is from a study of shared clonotypes between healthy human individuals. Assay: immunoSEQ multiplex PCR; the TCRdb copy retains only in-frame clones and omits some. The repertoire holds some 530,000 clones, with around 80% as singletons. After removal of 3 bases from V and 10 bases from J, the junction contained 3 bases not matched to a gene. CDR3 length equals 12 residues. CDR1 and CDR2 (germline): MNHEY, SMNVEV (reference sequence). The count of this clone is one. The origin of this receptor is a middle-aged woman in good health. Some clones in this sample may be carry-over from other donors' samples. Material for sequencing was PBMCs. The gene calls are TRBV27 and TRBJ2-1; TRBD2 matches at 7 bases. CDR3 nucleotides: TGTGCCAGCAGTTTTGGGGGAGGGGAGCAGTTCTTC. Protein: CASSFGGGEQFF.